This T cell receptor (beta chain) is drawn from a study of blood T cell repertoires in COVID-19. Study at large: Material from acute and convalescent COVID-19 was sourced from the United States, Italy and Spain. Nucleic acid was either cDNA or gDNA, and it came from T cells, B-cell-depleted T cells, or PBMCs.

V shed 6 bases and J 0 bases; nucleotides not matched to a gene: 7. Germline V lookup: CDR1 LNHDA, CDR2 SQIVND (reference sequence). The CDR3 has 15 amino acids. Original handling: Amplifying reference gene primers gave estimates of nucleated cell counts. This table comes from immunoSEQ multiplex PCR, and its TCRdb copy is limited to in-frame clones, with some not included. V and J calls and clone size come straight from that table; D and trimming were deduced from the DNA. The sample shows about 340,000 clones, 83% of them seen only once. The receptor's source is a man younger than 45 with active or convalescent COVID-19. This sequence joins TRBV19 and TRBJ1-1; the match to TRBD1 covers 7 bases. Sequenced material: peripheral blood. The CDR3 loop is CASRRGLGMNTEAFF. CDR3 DNA sequence: TGTGCCAGTAGGAGGGGGCTTGGGATGAACACTGAAGCTTTCTTT. The complete variable domain, with remaining parts taken from reference TRBV19 and TRBJ1-1, reads DGGITQSPKYLFRKEGQNVTLSCEQNLNHDAMYWYRQDPGQGLRLIYYSQIVNDFQKGDIAEGYSVSREKKESFPLTVTSAQKNPTAFYLCASRRGLGMNTEAFFGQGTRLTVV.